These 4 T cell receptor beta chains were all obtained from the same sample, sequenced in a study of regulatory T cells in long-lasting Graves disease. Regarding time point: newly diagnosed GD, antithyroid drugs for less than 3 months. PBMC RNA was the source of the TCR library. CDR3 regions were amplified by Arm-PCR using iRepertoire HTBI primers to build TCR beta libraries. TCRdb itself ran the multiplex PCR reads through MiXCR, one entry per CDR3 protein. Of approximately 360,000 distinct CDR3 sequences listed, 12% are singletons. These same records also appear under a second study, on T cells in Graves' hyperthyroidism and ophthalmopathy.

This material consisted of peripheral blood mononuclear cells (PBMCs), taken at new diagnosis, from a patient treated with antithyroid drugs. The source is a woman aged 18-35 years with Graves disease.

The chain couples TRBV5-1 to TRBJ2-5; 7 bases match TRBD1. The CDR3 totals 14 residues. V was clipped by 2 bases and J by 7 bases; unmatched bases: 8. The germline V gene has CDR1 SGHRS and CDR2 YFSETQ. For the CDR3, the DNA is TGCGCCAGCAGCTTATTCACGACAGGGAGGACCCAGTACTTC. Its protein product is CASSLFTTGRTQYF.

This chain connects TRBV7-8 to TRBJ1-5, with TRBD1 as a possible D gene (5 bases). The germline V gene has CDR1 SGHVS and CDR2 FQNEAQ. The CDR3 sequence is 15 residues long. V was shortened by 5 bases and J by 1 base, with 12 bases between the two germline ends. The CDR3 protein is CASSPSGTSNQPQHF. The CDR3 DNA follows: TGTGCCAGCAGCCCCTCGGGGACCAGCAATCAGCCCCAGCATTTT.

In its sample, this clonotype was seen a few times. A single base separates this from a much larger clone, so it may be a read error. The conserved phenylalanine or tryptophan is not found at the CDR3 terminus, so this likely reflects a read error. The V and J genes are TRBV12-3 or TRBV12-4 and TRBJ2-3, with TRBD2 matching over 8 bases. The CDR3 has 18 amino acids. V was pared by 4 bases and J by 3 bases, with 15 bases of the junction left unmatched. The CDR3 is CASSWGVIAGRATDTQYL. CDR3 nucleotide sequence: TGTGCCAGCAGTTGGGGTGTGATAGCGGGAAGGGCGACAGATACGCAGTATCTT.

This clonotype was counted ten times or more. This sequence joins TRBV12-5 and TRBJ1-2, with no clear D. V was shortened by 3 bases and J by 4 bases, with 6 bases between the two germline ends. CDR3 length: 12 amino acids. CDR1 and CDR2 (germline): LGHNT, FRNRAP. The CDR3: CASGFNSYGYTF. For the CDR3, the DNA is TGTGCTAGTGGTTTCAATTCCTATGGCTACACCTTC. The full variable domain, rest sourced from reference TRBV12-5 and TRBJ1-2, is DARVTQTPRHKVTEMGQEVTMRCQPILGHNTVFWYRQTMMQGLELLAYFRNRAPLDDSGMPKDRFSAEMPDATLATLKIQPSEPRDSAVYFCASGFNSYGYTFGSGTRLTVV.